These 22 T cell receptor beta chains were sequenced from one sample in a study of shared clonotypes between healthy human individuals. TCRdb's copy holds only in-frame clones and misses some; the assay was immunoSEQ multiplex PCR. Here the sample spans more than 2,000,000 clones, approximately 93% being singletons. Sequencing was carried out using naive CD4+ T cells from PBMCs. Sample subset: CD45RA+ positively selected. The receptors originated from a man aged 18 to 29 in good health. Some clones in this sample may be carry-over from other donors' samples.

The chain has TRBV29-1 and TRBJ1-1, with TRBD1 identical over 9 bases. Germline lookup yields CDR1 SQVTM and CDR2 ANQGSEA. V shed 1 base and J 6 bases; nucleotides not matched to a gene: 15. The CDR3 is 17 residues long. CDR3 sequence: CSVEGGVYGTGTPEAFF. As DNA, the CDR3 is TGCAGCGTTGAAGGTGGCGTATACGGGACAGGGACCCCTGAAGCTTTCTTT.

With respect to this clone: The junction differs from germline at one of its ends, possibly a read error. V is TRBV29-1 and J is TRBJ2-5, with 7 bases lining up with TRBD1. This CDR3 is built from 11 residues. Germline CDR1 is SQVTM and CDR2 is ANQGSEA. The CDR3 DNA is TGCAGCTTTGACAGGGCCGAGACCCAGTACTTC. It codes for CSFDRAETQYF.

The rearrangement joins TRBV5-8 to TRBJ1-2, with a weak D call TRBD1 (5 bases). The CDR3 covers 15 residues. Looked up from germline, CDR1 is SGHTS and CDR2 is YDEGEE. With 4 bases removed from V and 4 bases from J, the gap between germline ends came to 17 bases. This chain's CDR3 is CASSVREPRGYGYTF. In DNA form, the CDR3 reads TGTGCCAGCAGCGTCCGGGAGCCAAGGGGCTATGGCTACACCTTC.

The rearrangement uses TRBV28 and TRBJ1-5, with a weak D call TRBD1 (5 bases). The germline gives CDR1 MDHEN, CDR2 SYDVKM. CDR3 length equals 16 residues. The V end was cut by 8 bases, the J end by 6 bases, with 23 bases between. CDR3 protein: CASARDSLVAGQPQHF. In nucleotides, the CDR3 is TGTGCCAGCGCGAGGGACTCCCTCGTAGCAGGTCAGCCCCAGCATTTT.

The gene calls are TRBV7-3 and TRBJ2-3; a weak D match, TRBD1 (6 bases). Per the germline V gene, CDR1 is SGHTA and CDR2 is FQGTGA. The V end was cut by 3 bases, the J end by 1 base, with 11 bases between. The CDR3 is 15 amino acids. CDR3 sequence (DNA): TGTGCCAGCAGCTTTGGGGACACCGGCACAGATACGCAGTATTTT. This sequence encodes CASSFGDTGTDTQYF.

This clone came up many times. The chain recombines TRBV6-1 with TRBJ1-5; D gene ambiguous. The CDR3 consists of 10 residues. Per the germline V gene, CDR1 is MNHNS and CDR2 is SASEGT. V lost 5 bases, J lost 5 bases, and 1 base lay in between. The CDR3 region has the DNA TGTGCCAGCAGTCATCAGCCCCAGCATTTT. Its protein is CASSHQPQHF.

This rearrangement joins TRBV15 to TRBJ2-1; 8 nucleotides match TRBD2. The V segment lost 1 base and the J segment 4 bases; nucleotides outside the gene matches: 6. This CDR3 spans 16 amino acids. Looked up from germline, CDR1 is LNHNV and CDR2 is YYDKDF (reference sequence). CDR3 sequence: CATSRGLAGPYNEQFF. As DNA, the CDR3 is TGTGCCACCAGCAGAGGGCTAGCGGGCCCTTACAATGAGCAGTTCTTC.

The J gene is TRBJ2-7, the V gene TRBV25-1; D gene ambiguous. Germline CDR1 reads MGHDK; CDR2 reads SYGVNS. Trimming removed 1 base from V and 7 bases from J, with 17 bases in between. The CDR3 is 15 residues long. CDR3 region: CASSEWRGPGEEQYF. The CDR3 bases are TGTGCCAGCAGTGAATGGCGCGGTCCAGGAGAGGAGCAGTACTTC.

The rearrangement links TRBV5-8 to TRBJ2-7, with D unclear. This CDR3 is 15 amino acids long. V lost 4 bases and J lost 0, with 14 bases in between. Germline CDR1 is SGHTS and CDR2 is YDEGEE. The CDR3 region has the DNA TGTGCCAGCAGCCGGATGTCGCGAGGCTCCTACGAGCAGTACTTC. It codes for CASSRMSRGSYEQYF.

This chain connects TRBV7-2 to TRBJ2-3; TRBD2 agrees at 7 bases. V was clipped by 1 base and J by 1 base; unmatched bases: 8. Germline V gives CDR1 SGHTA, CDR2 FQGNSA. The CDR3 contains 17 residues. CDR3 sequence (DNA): TGTGCCAGCAGCTTAGTTGGCGCGGGAGCCCGCACAGATACGCAGTATTTT. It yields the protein CASSLVGAGARTDTQYF. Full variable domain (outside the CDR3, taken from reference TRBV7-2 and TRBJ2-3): GAGVSQSPSNKVTEKGKDVELRCDPISGHTALYWYRQSLGQGLEFLIYFQGNSAPDKSGLPSDRFSAERTGGSVSTLTIQRTQQEDSAVYLCASSLVGAGARTDTQYFGPGTRLTVL.

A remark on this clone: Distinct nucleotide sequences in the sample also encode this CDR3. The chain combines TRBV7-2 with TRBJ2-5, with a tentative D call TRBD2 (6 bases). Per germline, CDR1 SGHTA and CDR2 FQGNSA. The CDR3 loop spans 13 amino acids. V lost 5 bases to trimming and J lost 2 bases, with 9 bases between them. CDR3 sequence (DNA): TGTGCCAGCAGCCGGGGGTTGCAAGAGACCCAGTACTTC. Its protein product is CASSRGLQETQYF.

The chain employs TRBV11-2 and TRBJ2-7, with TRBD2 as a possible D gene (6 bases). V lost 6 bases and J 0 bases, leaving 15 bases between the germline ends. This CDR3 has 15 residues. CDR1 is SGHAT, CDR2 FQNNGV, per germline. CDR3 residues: CASSRSGSPSYEQYF. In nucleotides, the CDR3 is TGTGCCAGCAGTCGAAGCGGGTCACCCTCCTACGAGCAGTACTTC.

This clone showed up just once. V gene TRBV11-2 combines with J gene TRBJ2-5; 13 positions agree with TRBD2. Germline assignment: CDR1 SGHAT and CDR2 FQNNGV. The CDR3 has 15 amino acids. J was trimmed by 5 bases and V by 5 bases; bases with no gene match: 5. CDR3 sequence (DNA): TGTGCCAGCAGCCCCCGGACTAGCGGGAGTGAGACCCAGTACTTC. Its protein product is CASSPRTSGSETQYF.

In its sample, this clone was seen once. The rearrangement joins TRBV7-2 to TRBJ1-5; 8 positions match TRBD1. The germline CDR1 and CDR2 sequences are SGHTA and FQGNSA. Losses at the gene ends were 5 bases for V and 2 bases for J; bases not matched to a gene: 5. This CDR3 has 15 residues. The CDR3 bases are TGTGCCAGCAGCCGAGGACAGGGTCGCAATCAGCCCCAGCATTTT. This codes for CASSRGQGRNQPQHF.

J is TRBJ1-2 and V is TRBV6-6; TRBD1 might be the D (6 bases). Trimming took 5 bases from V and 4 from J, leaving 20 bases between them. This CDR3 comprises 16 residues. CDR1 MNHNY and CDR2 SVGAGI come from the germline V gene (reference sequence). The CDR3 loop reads CASSTLGGLGGYGYTF. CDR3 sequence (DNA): TGTGCCAGCAGTACCCTCGGGGGGCTCGGCGGCTATGGCTACACCTTC.

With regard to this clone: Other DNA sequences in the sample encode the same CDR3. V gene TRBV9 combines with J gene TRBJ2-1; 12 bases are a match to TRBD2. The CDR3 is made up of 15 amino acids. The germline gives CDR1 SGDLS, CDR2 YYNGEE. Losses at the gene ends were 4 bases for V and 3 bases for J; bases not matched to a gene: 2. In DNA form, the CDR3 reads TGTGCCAGCAGCAAGACTAGCGGGAGCTACAATGAGCAGTTCTTC. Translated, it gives CASSKTSGSYNEQFF.

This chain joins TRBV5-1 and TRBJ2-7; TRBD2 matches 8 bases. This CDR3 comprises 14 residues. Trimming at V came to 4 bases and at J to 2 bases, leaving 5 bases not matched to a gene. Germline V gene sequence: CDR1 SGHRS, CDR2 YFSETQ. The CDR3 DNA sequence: TGCGCCAGCAGCCCGGGGGGGCTAGCCTACGAGCAGTACTTC. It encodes CASSPGGLAYEQYF.

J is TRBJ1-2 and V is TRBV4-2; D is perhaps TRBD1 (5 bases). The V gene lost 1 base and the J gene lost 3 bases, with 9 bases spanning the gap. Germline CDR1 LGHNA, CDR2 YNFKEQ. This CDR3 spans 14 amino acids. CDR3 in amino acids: CASSQAGRYYGYTF. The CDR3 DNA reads TGTGCCAGCAGCCAAGCGGGGCGGTACTATGGCTACACCTTC.

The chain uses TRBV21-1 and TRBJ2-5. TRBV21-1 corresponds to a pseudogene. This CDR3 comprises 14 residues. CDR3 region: CASRGQRGQETQYF. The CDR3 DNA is TGTGCCAGCCGGGGACAGCGGGGCCAAGAGACCCAGTACTTC.

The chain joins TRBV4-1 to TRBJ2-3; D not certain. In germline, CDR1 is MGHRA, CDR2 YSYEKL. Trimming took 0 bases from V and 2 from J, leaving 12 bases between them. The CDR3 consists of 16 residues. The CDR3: CASSQERLPATDTQYF. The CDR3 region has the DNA TGCGCCAGCAGCCAAGAGAGACTCCCCGCCACAGATACGCAGTATTTT.

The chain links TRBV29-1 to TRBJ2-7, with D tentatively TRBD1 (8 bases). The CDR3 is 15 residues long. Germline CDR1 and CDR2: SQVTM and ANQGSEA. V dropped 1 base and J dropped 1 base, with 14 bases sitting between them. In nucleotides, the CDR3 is TGCAGCGTTGAAGGGGGGGGACAGGATTCCTACGAGCAGTACTTC. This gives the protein CSVEGGGQDSYEQYF.

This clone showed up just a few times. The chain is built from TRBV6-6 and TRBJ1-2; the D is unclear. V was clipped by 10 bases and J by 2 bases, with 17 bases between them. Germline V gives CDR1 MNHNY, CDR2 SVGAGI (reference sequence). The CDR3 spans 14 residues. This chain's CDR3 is CATARTSGNYGYTF. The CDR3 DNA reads TGTGCCACGGCCCGGACTTCCGGGAACTATGGCTACACCTTC.